This is a list of T cell receptor beta chains from one sample in a study of blood T cell repertoires in COVID-19. Using immunoSEQ multiplex PCR, the repertoire was profiled, and TCRdb retains in-frame clones only, with some absent. The sample has roughly 250,000 clones; around 90% are singletons. The sample consisted of PBMCs or T cells enriched from blood (not recorded which). Source of these receptors: a woman aged 40-49 years with acute COVID-19. CDR3s include the opening cysteine and the closing phenylalanine or tryptophan. D genes are given only for firm matches. Size tells how often a clone was seen (once, few, many) or the class of an expanded clone, and some rows leave it out.

>NA|NA|TRBJ1-2|TRBV11-3
TGTGCCAGCAGCCCAGGACAGAACTATGGCTACACCTTC
CASSPGQNYGYTF
>NA|NA|TRBJ1-2|TRBV12-3/TRBV12-4
TGTGCCAGTCAGGGCGTTCTGGGCTACACCTTC
CASQGVLGYTF
>NA|NA|TRBJ2-1|TRBV28
TGTGCCAGCAGTTTAGATGCAGCGAGCGATGAGCAGTTCTTC
CASSLDAASDEQFF
>TRBD1|NA|TRBJ1-6|TRBV28
TGTGCCAGCAGGGTAACAGGGGAATCACCCCTCCACTTT
CASRVTGESPLHF
>TRBD2|NA|TRBJ2-3|TRBV4-1
TGCGCCAGCAGCCAAGATCCCCTAGCGGGAGCGAGAGATACGCAGTATTTT
CASSQDPLAGARDTQYF
>TRBD2|NA|TRBJ2-7|TRBV3-1/TRBV3-2
TGTGCCAGCAGCCGCCTTGGACTAGCGGAATCCTACGAGCAGTACTTC
CASSRLGLAESYEQYF
>NA|NA|TRBJ2-7|TRBV7-9
TGTGCCAGCAGATATGGGACCGGGACACCCCGCTTC
CASRYGTGTPRF
>TRBD2|NA|TRBJ2-5|TRBV7-3
TGTGCCAGCAGCTTAAATCGGGAAGCGGGAAAAGAGACCCAGTACTTC
CASSLNREAGKETQYF
>TRBD1|NA|TRBJ1-2|TRBV28
TGTGCCAGCAGTACCCGGCGGCAGGGGGTTCCCTATGGCTACACCTTC
CASSTRRQGVPYGYTF
>TRBD1|NA|TRBJ1-1|TRBV7-9
TGTGCCAGCAGCGTAGACAGGGGTGACACTGAAGCTTTCTTT
CASSVDRGDTEAFF
>NA|NA|TRBJ1-1|TRBV28
TGTGCCAGCAGTTTCTCAGGGAACACTGAAGCTTTCTTT
CASSFSGNTEAFF
>NA|NA|TRBJ1-6|TRBV5-1
TGCGCCAGCAAGTCAGAATCGCCTAATTCACCCCTCCACTTT
CASKSESPNSPLHF
>NA|few|TRBJ1-2|TRBV28
TGTGCCAGCAGTTTCGACAGGATGAGAGGCTACACCTTC
CASSFDRMRGYTF
>TRBD1|NA|TRBJ1-1|TRBV28
TGTGCCAGCAGCCACGGGACAGCGAACACTGAAGCTTTCTTT
CASSHGTANTEAFF
>TRBD2|NA|TRBJ2-3|TRBV7-3
TGTGCCAGCAGCCAAGGACTAGCTCACACAGATACGCAGTATTTT
CASSQGLAHTDTQYF